This TCR beta chain was obtained from a study of blood T cell repertoires in COVID-19. Across the whole study: The origin of the acute and convalescent COVID-19 samples was the United States, Italy and Spain.

Before being deemed recovered, Cohort 3 donors had two negative PCRs, clearance, or symptom resolution. The CDR3 sequence is 14 residues long. Germline-derived CDR1 and CDR2 are WNHNN and SYGVQD (reference sequence). V was clipped by 4 bases and J by 4 bases, with 14 bases between them. Libraries were prepared by immunoSEQ multiplex PCR; TCRdb keeps only in-frame clonotypes and omits some of them. The data show approximately 170,000 clones, over 75% seen once. The V and J genes are TRBV10-1 and TRBJ2-7, with a possible D match to TRBD1 (6 bases). Specimen: PBMCs or T cells enriched from blood (not recorded which). The source of this sequence is a woman under 30 who had recovered from COVID-19. The CDR3, as DNA: TGCGCCAGCAGTGGGACAGACGGAAATTACGAGCAGTACTTC. Translating gives CASSGTDGNYEQYF.